Below, 3 T cell receptor beta chains from the same sample are listed, as sequenced in a study of T-cell memory formation after mild COVID-19. In TCRdb, the 5' RACE reads were re-called with MiXCR into one record per CDR3 protein. The table has 430,000 or so distinct CDR3 sequences, about 23% seen once. The specimen was PBMCs or a T cell subset sorted from them (not recorded which). The receptors were gathered from an adult woman who had mild COVID-19 (a few samples of this study predate the infection). Cell type and time point are not known.

This chain joins TRBV19 and TRBJ1-1; perhaps TRBD1 as D (6 bases). The CDR3 has 13 amino acids. Trimming stripped 11 bases from V and 7 bases from J, with 20 bases between. Per the germline V gene, CDR1 is LNHDA and CDR2 is SQIVND (reference sequence). CDR3 sequence (DNA): TGTGCCCAGTTACAGGGCCAAATGGTTGAAGCTTTCTTT. It encodes CAQLQGQMVEAFF.

The V call is TRBV20-1, the J call TRBJ1-2; D uncertain. The ends were cut back, 0 bases at V and 4 bases at J, with 12 bases in the middle. The germline V gene encodes CDR1 DFQATT and CDR2 SNEGSKA (reference sequence). The CDR3 contains 14 residues. The CDR3 bases are TGCAGTGCTAGAGAGGGGAAGGGAGTCTATGGCTACACCTTC. It specifies CSAREGKGVYGYTF.

V gene TRBV28 combines with J gene TRBJ1-1; a possible D gene is TRBD1 (6 bases). CDR1 MDHEN and CDR2 SYDVKM come from the germline V gene. Trimming stripped 3 bases from V and 1 base from J, with 12 bases between. CDR3 length: 15 residues. The CDR3 region has the DNA TGTGCCAGCAGTTTGGCAGGGGTTACGAACACTGAAGCTTTCTTT. It is translated as CASSLAGVTNTEAFF.